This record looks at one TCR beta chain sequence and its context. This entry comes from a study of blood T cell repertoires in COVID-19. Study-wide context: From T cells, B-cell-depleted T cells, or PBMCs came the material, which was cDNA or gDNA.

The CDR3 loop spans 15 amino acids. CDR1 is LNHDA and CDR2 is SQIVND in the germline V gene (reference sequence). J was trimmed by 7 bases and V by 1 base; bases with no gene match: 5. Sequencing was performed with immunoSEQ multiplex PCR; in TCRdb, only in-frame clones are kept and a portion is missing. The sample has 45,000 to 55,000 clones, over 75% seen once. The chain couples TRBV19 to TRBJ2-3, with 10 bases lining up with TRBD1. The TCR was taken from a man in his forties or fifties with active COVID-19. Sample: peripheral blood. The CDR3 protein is CASSIGGTGVNTQYF. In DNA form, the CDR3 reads TGTGCCAGTAGTATAGGGGGGACAGGGGTTAATACGCAGTATTTT.